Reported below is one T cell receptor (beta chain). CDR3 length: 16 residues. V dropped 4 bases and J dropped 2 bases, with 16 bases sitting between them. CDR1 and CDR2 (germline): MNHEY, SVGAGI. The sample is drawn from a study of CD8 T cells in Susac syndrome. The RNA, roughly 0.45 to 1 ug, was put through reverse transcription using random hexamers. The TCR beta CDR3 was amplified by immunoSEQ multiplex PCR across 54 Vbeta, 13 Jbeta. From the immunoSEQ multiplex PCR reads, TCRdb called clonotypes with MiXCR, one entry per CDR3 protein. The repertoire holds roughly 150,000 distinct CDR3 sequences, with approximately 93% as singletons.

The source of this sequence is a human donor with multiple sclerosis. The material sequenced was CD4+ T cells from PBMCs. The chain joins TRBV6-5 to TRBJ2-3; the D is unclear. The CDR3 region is CASSSTTSLITDTQYF. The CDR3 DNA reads TGTGCCAGCAGTTCTACTACGTCTTTGATCACAGATACGCAGTATTTT.